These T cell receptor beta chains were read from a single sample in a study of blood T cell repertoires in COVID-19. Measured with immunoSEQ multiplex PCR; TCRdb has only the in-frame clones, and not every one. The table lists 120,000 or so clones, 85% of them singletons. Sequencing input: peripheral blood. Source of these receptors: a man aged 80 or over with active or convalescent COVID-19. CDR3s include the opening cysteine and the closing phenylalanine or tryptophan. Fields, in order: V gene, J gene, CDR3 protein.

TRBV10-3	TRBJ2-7	CAISDPGTGGTYEQYF
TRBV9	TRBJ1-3	CASSVLGQGNTIYF
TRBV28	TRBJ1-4	CASSSRRQVRNEKLFF
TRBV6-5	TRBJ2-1	CASSSRGSGRGNEQFF
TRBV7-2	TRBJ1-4	CASSPDGGTEKLFF
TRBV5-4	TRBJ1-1	CASSPNRGFMNTEAFF
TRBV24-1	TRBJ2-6	CATSAATGGPGANVLTF
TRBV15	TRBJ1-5	CATSPGRGWSNQPQHF
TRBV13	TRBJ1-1	CASSLGGAAFF
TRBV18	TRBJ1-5	CASSPQGGFREPQHF
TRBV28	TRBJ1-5	CASSPQGIGNQPQHF
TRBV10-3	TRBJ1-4	CAISERVSTNEKLFF
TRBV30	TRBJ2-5	CAWSVLVRVGPQYF
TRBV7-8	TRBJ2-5	CASSKAGGRFETQYF
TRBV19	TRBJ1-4	CASSIQGEEKLFF
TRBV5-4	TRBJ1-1	CASSVTGAPEAFF
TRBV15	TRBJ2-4	CATSRDSGSLAKNIQYF
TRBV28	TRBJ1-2	CASSLAEPGGYTF
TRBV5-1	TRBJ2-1	CASSLGTSAYNEQFF
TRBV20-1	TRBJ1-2	CSASPGEGYGYTF
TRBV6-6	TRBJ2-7	CASSYGTGPNEQYF
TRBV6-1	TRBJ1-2	CASSEGMTNIYGYTF
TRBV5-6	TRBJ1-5	CASSLAGMDQPQHF
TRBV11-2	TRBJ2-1	CASSFDRDAYNEQFF
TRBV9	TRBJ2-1	CASSVGFAGAGGEQFF
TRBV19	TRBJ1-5	CASSIRGQGHSQPQHF
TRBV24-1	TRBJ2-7	CASGTVYEQYF
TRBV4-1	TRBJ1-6	CASSQAGQGNSPLHF
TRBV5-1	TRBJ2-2	CASSVQGRGDTGELFF
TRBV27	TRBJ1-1	CASSLSGGISTEAFF
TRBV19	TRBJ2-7	CASSSGRFSYEQYF
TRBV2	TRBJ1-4	CASSQRAGGIGEKLFF
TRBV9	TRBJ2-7	CASSVKGAPSYEQYF